The subject of this entry is one T cell receptor beta chain. This record belongs to a study of blood T cell repertoires in COVID-19. Study in general: Samples taken during acute and convalescent COVID-19 were collected in the United States, Italy and Spain.

Individuals drawn from 20 to 25 US areas were roughly 18 to 95 years old. Cohort allocation depended upon clinical history that participants reported. Per the study methods: Reference gene primer amplification gave estimated nucleated cell counts. The protocol was immunoSEQ multiplex PCR, while the TCRdb copy is restricted to in-frame clones and leaves out a portion. V and J calls and clone size are those listed in that table; D and trimming were worked out from the DNA. This sample has around 250,000 clones; about 90% occur once, and the top ten carry roughly 1.2%. V was pared by 2 bases and J by 5 bases, with 14 bases of the junction left unmatched. This CDR3 has 17 residues. Germline V gene lookup returns CDR1 SNHLY and CDR2 FYNNEI.

The rearrangement joins TRBV2 to TRBJ2-5; TRBD1 agrees at 7 bases. Input material: PBMCs or T cells enriched from blood (not recorded which). This receptor was obtained from a human donor in a cohort exposed to, infected with or recovered from COVID-19 (not recorded which). The donor label of this sample is uncertain. CDR3 sequence: CASSETPGQSLPETQYF. CDR3 DNA sequence: TGTGCCAGCAGTGAAACACCGGGACAGTCCCTTCCCGAGACCCAGTACTTC. The full variable domain, in which reference TRBV2 and TRBJ2-5 provide the parts outside the CDR3, is EPEVTQTPSHQVTQMGQEVILRCVPISNHLYFYWYRQILGQKVEFLVSFYNNEISEKSEIFDDQFSVERPDGSNFTLKIRSTKLEDSAMYFCASSETPGQSLPETQYFGPGTRLLVL.